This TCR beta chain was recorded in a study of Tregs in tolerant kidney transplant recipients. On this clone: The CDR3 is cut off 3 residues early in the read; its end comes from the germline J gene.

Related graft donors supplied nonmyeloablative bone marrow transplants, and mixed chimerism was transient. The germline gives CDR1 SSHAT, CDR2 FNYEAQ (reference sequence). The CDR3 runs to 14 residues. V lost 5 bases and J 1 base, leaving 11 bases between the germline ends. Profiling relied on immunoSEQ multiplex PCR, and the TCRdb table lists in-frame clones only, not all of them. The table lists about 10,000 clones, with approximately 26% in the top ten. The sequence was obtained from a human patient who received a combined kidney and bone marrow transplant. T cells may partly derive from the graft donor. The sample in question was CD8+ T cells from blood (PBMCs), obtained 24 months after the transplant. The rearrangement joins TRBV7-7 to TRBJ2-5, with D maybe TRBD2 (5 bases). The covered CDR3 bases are TGTGCCAGCAGCCTAGGAGGTCCCCAAGAGACC. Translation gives CASSLGGPQET. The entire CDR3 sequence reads CASSLGGPQETQYF.